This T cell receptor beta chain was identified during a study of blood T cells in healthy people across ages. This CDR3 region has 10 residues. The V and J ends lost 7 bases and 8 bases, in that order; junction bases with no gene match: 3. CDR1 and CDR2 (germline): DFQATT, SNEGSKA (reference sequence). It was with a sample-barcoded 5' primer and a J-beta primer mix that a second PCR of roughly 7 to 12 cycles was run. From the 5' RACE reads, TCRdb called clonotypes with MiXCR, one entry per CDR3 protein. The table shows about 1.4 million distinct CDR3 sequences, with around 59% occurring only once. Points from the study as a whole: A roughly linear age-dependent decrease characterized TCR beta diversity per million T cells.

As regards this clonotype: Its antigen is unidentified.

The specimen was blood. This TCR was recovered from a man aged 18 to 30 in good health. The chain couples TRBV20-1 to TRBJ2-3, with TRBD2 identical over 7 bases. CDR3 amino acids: CSGGGSTQYF. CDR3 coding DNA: TGCAGTGGCGGCGGGAGTACGCAGTATTTT.